The text below deals with one T cell receptor beta chain. Its target antigen remains unknown. There are no base qualities to consult, and no much larger clone falls within one base. CDR3 length: 15 amino acids, cysteine to phenylalanine. Only CDR3 DNA remains: 45 bases, in frame from the first base. At the junction V is shortened by 4 bases and J by 2 bases; bases outside the gene matches: 5. The CDR1 and CDR2 encoded by the germline V gene (reference sequence) are MNHEY and SMNVEV. The data belong to a study of control samples from healthy donors and cancer patients (dated by TCRdb to 2020 to 2022). Libraries came from the immunoSEQ multiplex PCR assay. Held by TCRdb, this immuneACCESS table contains in-frame sequences only and omits some clones. Under half of the omission traces to an unresolved V gene where checked; the cause of the rest is unknown. A total of fewer than 120,000 clones appear in this sample, roughly 88% of them only once. Around 3.9% of the sample is in the top ten clones.

Sequenced input: PBMCs. The chain links TRBV27 with TRBJ1-2; 9 central bases correspond to TRBD1. This sequence was found in a woman aged 60-75 years with lung cancer. The CDR3 protein: CASSSGTGSNYGYTF. The nucleotide sequence is given as TGTGCCAGCAGTTCCGGGACAGGGTCAAACTATGGCTACACCTTC.